This T cell receptor (beta chain) is from a study of vaccination effects on CD4 cells after COVID-19. Germline CDR1 is SGHTS and CDR2 is YDEGEE. The CDR3 loop spans 17 amino acids. The V and J ends lost 0 bases and 4 bases, in that order; junction bases with no gene match: 6. Sequencing used immunoSEQ multiplex PCR; TCRdb keeps in-frame clones, though not all of them. The sample contains 40,000 to 55,000 clones, 70% to 75% of which appear only once. Having been cultured for around nine days, the cells underwent CD4+ T cell isolation. SARS-CoV-2 infection was confirmed by PCR in the person between March and December 2020. IL-2 medium supplanted half the medium on days 3 and 7. About this clone: The antigen is undetermined.

This sequence was found in a human donor who had a prior SARS-CoV-2 infection. Sequencing was performed on CD4+ T cells from PBMCs cultured without peptide, taken before COVID-19 vaccination. This rearrangement joins TRBV5-8 to TRBJ2-5; TRBD2 aligns across 13 bases. The CDR3 bases are TGTGCCAGCAGCTTGGGGACTAGCGGGAGAGGAGGAGAGACCCAGTACTTC. Protein product: CASSLGTSGRGGETQYF.